The 29 T cell receptor beta chains listed next were all sequenced from one sample in a study of blood T cell repertoires in COVID-19 (dated by TCRdb to the early 2020s). The library was generated by the immunoSEQ multiplex PCR assay. The source is immuneACCESS, and TCRdb retained only in-frame sequences with V and J called. Part of the clones is not carried over; for the studies checked, unresolved V genes explain less than half of this, and the remainder is unexplained. The sample records 150,000 or so clones, 81% of which are singletons. The ten most abundant clones make up roughly 8.3% of the sample. The source material was peripheral blood. The receptors here all came from a human donor with acute or convalescent COVID-19. The donor label of this sample is uncertain.

This sequence joins TRBV19 and TRBJ2-3, with TRBD1 matching 7 bases. This CDR3 is built from 16 residues. J lost 3 bases, V lost 5 bases, and 11 bases had no gene match. CDR1 and CDR2 (germline): LNHDA, SQIVND (reference sequence). The CDR3 DNA sequence: TGTGCCAGTAGTTCCTTACAGGGGAAGGGGACAGATACGCAGTATTTT. It is translated as CASSSLQGKGTDTQYF.

V gene TRBV19 combines with J gene TRBJ2-7, with a tentative D call TRBD2 (5 bases). The CDR3 length is 13 residues. The V and J ends lost 5 bases and 4 bases respectively, with 12 bases between them. In germline, CDR1 is LNHDA, CDR2 SQIVND (reference sequence). The CDR3 region is CASSPGRKYEQYF. The CDR3 coding sequence is TGTGCCAGTAGTCCGGGGAGAAAATACGAGCAGTACTTC.

The chain recombines TRBV9 with TRBJ1-4; 7 positions match TRBD1. Germline CDR1 reads SGDLS; CDR2 reads YYNGEE. V lost 4 bases and J lost 5; bases outside the gene matches: 11. This CDR3 comprises 16 residues. Here the CDR3 reads CASSTRPGQRNEKLFF. CDR3 nucleotides: TGTGCCAGCAGCACCCGACCGGGACAGAGAAATGAAAAACTGTTTTTT.

V and J are TRBV9 and TRBJ1-3; 7 bases agree with TRBD1. CDR3 size: 15 residues. Germline loops: CDR1 SGDLS, CDR2 YYNGEE. J lost 0 bases, V lost 4 bases, and 4 bases had no gene match. This CDR3 reads CASSSGGTSGNTIYF. The DNA of the CDR3 is TGTGCCAGCAGCTCAGGGGGGACCTCTGGAAACACCATATATTTT.

This clone has a handful of counts. The V and J genes are TRBV6-5 and TRBJ1-3; 9 nucleotides match TRBD1. The CDR3 extends over 15 amino acids. Germline V gives CDR1 MNHEY, CDR2 SVGAGI. The V segment lost 0 bases and the J segment 4 bases; nucleotides outside the gene matches: 1. For the CDR3, the DNA is TGTGCCAGCAGTTACTCAGGGACAGGGGGAAACACCATATATTTT. Amino acids: CASSYSGTGGNTIYF.

This clone was seen a handful of times. The rearrangement joins TRBV6-1 to TRBJ2-3; TRBD1 aligns across 9 bases. Germline V CDR1 and CDR2: MNHNS, SASEGT. The CDR3 loop spans 14 amino acids. J was trimmed by 7 bases and V by 6 bases; bases with no gene match: 8. CDR3 loop: CASSSPGTGNTQYF. The CDR3 DNA follows: TGTGCCAGCAGCTCACCTGGGACAGGGAATACGCAGTATTTT.

This clone was counted once. The rearrangement links TRBV6-1 to TRBJ2-1; TRBD2 matches at 9 bases. This CDR3 has 19 residues. Per the germline V gene, CDR1 is MNHNS and CDR2 is SASEGT. Trimming removed 7 bases from V and 5 bases from J; junction bases left unmatched: 21. CDR3 region: CASIELAGPGRPIDNEQFF. The CDR3 bases are TGTGCCAGCATTGAGCTAGCGGGACCGGGCCGTCCAATCGACAATGAGCAGTTCTTC.

The chain is built from TRBV5-1 and TRBJ1-1, with 8 positions matching TRBD1. Germline CDR1 is SGHRS and CDR2 is YFSETQ. The CDR3 consists of 15 residues. The trim removed 5 bases at V and 1 base at J, leaving 7 bases unmatched. The CDR3 loop is CASRRSGTGNTEAFF. CDR3 DNA: TGCGCCAGCAGGCGTTCCGGGACAGGGAACACTGAAGCTTTCTTT.

The chain links TRBV2 to TRBJ1-1; weak D call: TRBD1 (5 bases). The V gene's germline CDR1 is SNHLY and CDR2 FYNNEI. This CDR3 is built from 16 residues. V gave up 6 bases and J gave up 0 bases, with 17 bases separating them. The CDR3 is CASRDPTDNMNTEAFF. The CDR3 nucleotides are TGTGCCAGCAGGGACCCCACGGACAACATGAACACTGAAGCTTTCTTT.

CDR3 loop: CASSQTGMGGYTF. The CDR3 bases are TGTGCCAGCAGCCAGACAGGGATGGGAGGCTACACCTTC. The chain couples TRBV5-4 to TRBJ1-2; 7 bases match TRBD1. The CDR3 totals 13 residues. Germline trimming cut 4 bases from V and 8 bases from J; bases unmatched to any gene: 8. The germline V gene has CDR1 SGHNT and CDR2 YYREEE (reference sequence).

The chain is built from TRBV7-3 and TRBJ2-3; 13 nucleotides align to TRBD2. Germline CDR1 reads SGHTA; CDR2 reads FQGTGA. This CDR3 contains 17 residues. The ends lost 5 bases at V and 2 bases at J; junction bases unmatched: 7. CDR3 in amino acids: CASSPGLAGVFTDTQYF. CDR3 nucleotide sequence: TGTGCCAGCAGCCCCGGACTAGCGGGGGTCTTCACAGATACGCAGTATTTT.

In this sample, this clone turned up a few times. V and J are TRBV6-4 and TRBJ2-7; maybe TRBD2 (5 bases). The CDR3 is 12 amino acids. Germline CDR1 is MRHNA and CDR2 is SNTAGT. Trimming removed 6 bases from V and 6 bases from J, with 12 bases in between. CDR3 in amino acids: CASREDRGEQYV. The DNA of the CDR3 is TGTGCCAGCAGGGAGGACCGGGGCGAGCAGTACGTC.

The chain uses TRBV11-2 and TRBJ1-1; no definite D call. Trimming shortened V by 2 bases and J by 6 bases, and 7 bases separated the two germline ends. CDR3 length: 12 amino acids. Germline-derived CDR1 and CDR2 are SGHAT and FQNNGV. CDR3 DNA sequence: TGTGCCAGCAGCTTAATCCGCGCTGAAGCTTTCTTT. Protein sequence: CASSLIRAEAFF.

CDR3: CASREGGQGYQPQHF. CDR3 bases: TGTGCCAGCCGCGAGGGGGGGCAGGGGTATCAGCCCCAGCATTTT. J is TRBJ1-5 and V is TRBV9; perhaps TRBD1 as D (6 bases). Germline V lookup: CDR1 SGDLS, CDR2 YYNGEE. The CDR3 consists of 15 residues. V lost 7 bases and J lost 5, with 19 bases in between. Full variable domain (remainder filled in from reference TRBV9 and TRBJ1-5): DSGVTQTPKHLITATGQRVTLRCSPRSGDLSVYWYQQSLDQGLQFLIQYYNGEERAKGNILERFSAQQFPDLHSELNLSSLELGDSALYFCASREGGQGYQPQHFGDGTRLSIL.

This clone came up once. The CDR3 region is CASIEAYNSPLHF. CDR3 nucleotide sequence: TGTGCCAGCATAGAGGCCTATAATTCACCCCTCCACTTT. The rearrangement links TRBV6-1 to TRBJ1-6; D gene uncertain. Germline V CDR1 and CDR2: MNHNS, SASEGT. Trimming stripped 7 bases from V and 2 bases from J, with 6 bases between. This CDR3 spans 13 amino acids.

The gene calls are TRBV4-1 and TRBJ1-2; maybe TRBD1 (6 bases). CDR3 length: 14 residues. The germline gives CDR1 MGHRA, CDR2 YSYEKL. V was pared by 0 bases and J by 5 bases, with 10 bases between. CDR3 in amino acids: CASSQETQGYGYTF. The CDR3 DNA reads as TGCGCCAGCAGCCAAGAGACACAGGGTTATGGCTACACCTTC.

The J gene is TRBJ2-3, the V gene TRBV2; 9 nucleotides agree with TRBD2. This CDR3 is 15 amino acids long. Germline V gene lookup returns CDR1 SNHLY and CDR2 FYNNEI. The J segment lost 2 bases and the V segment lost 4 bases, leaving 4 bases of the junction unmatched. CDR3 nucleotides: TGTGCCAGCAGTGGACTAGCGGAGATCACAGATACGCAGTATTTT. Translation: CASSGLAEITDTQYF.

V usage is TRBV6-5 and J usage is TRBJ1-2, with D uncertain. The CDR3 has 15 amino acids. The germline CDR1 and CDR2 sequences are MNHEY and SVGAGI. V was cut by 10 bases and J by 2 bases, with 20 bases left in between. CDR3 amino acids: CATLPGGSVNYGYTF. The CDR3 bases are TGTGCCACCCTTCCAGGAGGGTCGGTGAACTATGGCTACACCTTC.

The chain has TRBV29-1 and TRBJ1-4, with TRBD1 as a possible D gene (5 bases). Germline CDR1 reads SQVTM; CDR2 reads ANQGSEA. This CDR3 spans 11 amino acids. V lost 3 bases and J 10 bases, leaving 9 bases between the germline ends. Here the CDR3 DNA reads TGCAGCGTTGAGTTGGGGGGAAAACTGTTTTTT. Protein: CSVELGGKLFF.

This rearrangement joins TRBV5-1 to TRBJ2-5; 10 bases match TRBD2. Germline CDR1 and CDR2: SGHRS and YFSETQ. V trimming: 3 bases; J trimming: 1 base; junction bases outside the gene matches: 15. The CDR3 sequence is 19 residues long. The CDR3 sequence is CASSSRDISGGRLQETQYF. DNA of the CDR3: TGCGCCAGCAGCTCCCGGGATATTAGCGGGGGGCGCCTCCAAGAGACCCAGTACTTC.

The chain couples TRBV12-3 or TRBV12-4 to TRBJ1-2, with 8 positions matching TRBD1. CDR3 size: 12 residues. Trimming removed 5 bases from V and 8 bases from J; junction bases left unmatched: 4. The DNA for the CDR3 is TGTGCCAGCAGTGCAACAGGGGGAGGCTACACCTTC. Translating gives CASSATGGGYTF.

The CDR3 DNA follows: TGTGCCACCAGTGACCCTGCCAGGGGTTCATACAATGAGCAGTTCTTC. Amino acids: CATSDPARGSYNEQFF. This sequence joins TRBV24-1 and TRBJ2-1; possibly TRBD1 for D (6 bases). The V end was cut by 4 bases, the J end by 4 bases, with 16 bases between. CDR3 size: 16 residues. The germline CDR1 and CDR2 sequences are KGHDR and SFDVKD.

This clone has just a few counts. This chain connects TRBV2 to TRBJ2-5; tentative D call: TRBD2 (5 bases). The V gene lost 8 bases and the J gene lost 2 bases, with 15 bases spanning the gap. This CDR3 is 14 amino acids long. CDR1 is SNHLY and CDR2 is FYNNEI in the germline V gene. The CDR3 here is CASSTGRRQETQYF. In DNA, the CDR3 is TGTGCCAGCTCTACGGGCAGGAGGCAAGAGACCCAGTACTTC.

The chain combines TRBV7-8 with TRBJ1-5; 7 nucleotides agree with TRBD1. The CDR3 loop spans 15 amino acids. Germline CDR1 reads SGHVS; CDR2 reads FQNEAQ. V dropped 2 bases and J dropped 7; count of bases not matched to a gene: 8. The DNA of the CDR3 is TGTGCCAGCAGCTTAAGTGACAGGGTGAAACAGCCCCAGCATTTT. This translates into CASSLSDRVKQPQHF.

The V gene is TRBV4-2, the J gene TRBJ1-1; D is possibly TRBD1 (6 bases). This CDR3 contains 16 residues. The V end was cut by 0 bases, the J end by 2 bases, with 13 bases between. Germline V gene sequence: CDR1 LGHNA, CDR2 YNFKEQ. The chain's CDR3 is CASSQEMAGVNTEAFF. DNA for the CDR3: TGTGCCAGCAGCCAAGAGATGGCAGGGGTAAACACTGAAGCTTTCTTT.

The V call is TRBV7-4, the J call TRBJ1-5; possible D gene TRBD1, 5 bases. The CDR3 extends over 14 amino acids. Germline V gene sequence: CDR1 SGHVT, CDR2 SQSDAQ. The V end lost 8 bases, the J end lost 1 base, and 12 bases lay between the germline ends. Here the CDR3 reads CASGPGGSNQPQHF. The CDR3, as DNA: TGTGCCAGCGGACCTGGGGGGAGCAATCAGCCCCAGCATTTT.

This clone was observed once. V and J are TRBV4-1 and TRBJ2-5; 15 bases fit TRBD2. CDR3 length: 18 residues. Trimming removed 4 bases from V and 5 bases from J; junction bases left unmatched: 11. Germline-derived CDR1 and CDR2 are MGHRA and YSYEKL. This CDR3 reads CASSRGRTSGGAVETQYF. As DNA, the CDR3 is TGCGCCAGCAGCCGTGGAAGGACTAGCGGGGGGGCCGTGGAGACCCAGTACTTC.

The rearrangement joins TRBV6-6 to TRBJ2-7, with D tentatively TRBD2 (6 bases). Germline V gene lookup returns CDR1 MNHNY and CDR2 SVGAGI (reference sequence). With 5 bases removed from V and 7 bases from J, the gap between germline ends came to 12 bases. The CDR3 covers 12 residues. DNA of the CDR3: TGTGCCAGCAGTGACATCGGGGGAGAGCAGTACGTC. Its protein is CASSDIGGEQYV.

CDR3 in amino acids: CASTTDRSYGYTF. In DNA, the CDR3 is TGTGCCAGCACGACGGACAGGTCCTATGGCTACACCTTC. The rearrangement joins TRBV5-5 to TRBJ1-2, with 7 bases lining up with TRBD1. Germline CDR1 reads SGHKS; CDR2 reads YYEKEE (reference sequence). This CDR3 is 13 amino acids long. V shed 6 bases and J 4 bases; nucleotides not matched to a gene: 6. The full variable domain, completed using reference TRBV5-5 and TRBJ1-2, is DAGVTQSPTHLIKTRGQQVTLRCSPISGHKSVSWYQQVLGQGPQFIFQYYEKEERGRGNFPDRFSARQFPNYSSELNVNALLLGDSALYLCASTTDRSYGYTFGSGTRLTVV.